This entry lists 17 T cell receptor beta chains sequenced from one sample in a study of cytomegalovirus exposure and HLA in healthy donors. Amplification used 60 Vbeta primers and 13 Jbeta primers. The repertoire was sequenced with immunoSEQ multiplex PCR; TCRdb's copy has only in-frame clones and lacks some. The sample lists 200,000 to 250,000 clones, 65% to 80% seen once, with about 1.7% in the top ten. Sequenced input: PBMCs. Receptors were obtained from a man in his forties or fifties in good health and CMV-seronegative.

The J gene is TRBJ1-2, the V gene TRBV28, with 7 bases identical to TRBD1. The ends lost 2 bases at V and 4 bases at J; junction bases unmatched: 7. The CDR3 runs to 15 residues. Per germline, CDR1 MDHEN and CDR2 SYDVKM. The CDR3 spells CASSLPSTGSYGYTF. In DNA form, the CDR3 reads TGTGCCAGCAGTTTACCTTCGACAGGGTCCTATGGCTACACCTTC.

The chain joins TRBV21-1 to TRBJ2-7; TRBD2, as called in the table, went unchecked against the DNA. TRBV21-1 is listed as a pseudogene. The length of the CDR3 is 14 residues. CDR3 DNA sequence: TGTGCCAGCAATCCACTAGCGGGAGGGGACGAGCAGTACTTC. As protein: CASNPLAGGDEQYF.

Comment on this clone: Other DNA sequences in the same sample also yield this CDR3. This sequence joins TRBV15 and TRBJ2-7; 10 bases agree with TRBD1. There are 15 residues in the CDR3. V dropped 5 bases and J dropped 4; count of bases not matched to a gene: 8. Germline V lookup: CDR1 LNHNV, CDR2 YYDKDF (reference sequence). In DNA form, the CDR3 reads TGTGCCACCAGCTCCCGGACAGGGGGGAGATACGAGCAGTACTTC. Protein: CATSSRTGGRYEQYF.

The genes are TRBV6-5 and TRBJ2-7, with 9 nucleotides matching TRBD2. The ends lost 2 bases at V and 2 bases at J; junction bases unmatched: 4. The length of the CDR3 is 15 residues. Germline V gives CDR1 MNHEY, CDR2 SVGAGI. The CDR3 nucleotides read TGTGCCAGCAGTTACCTGACTAGCGGAACCTACGAGCAGTACTTC. Protein product: CASSYLTSGTYEQYF.

The rearrangement uses TRBV7-2 and TRBJ2-1; D is uncertain. V dropped 1 base and J dropped 5 bases, with 9 bases sitting between them. This CDR3 spans 14 amino acids. Germline CDR1 and CDR2: SGHTA and FQGNSA. In nucleotides, the CDR3 is TGTGCCAGCAGCTTAGGTGTCACTAACAATGAGCAGTTCTTC. Protein product: CASSLGVTNNEQFF.

V usage is TRBV9 and J usage is TRBJ1-1; 7 nucleotides align to TRBD1. The CDR3 is made up of 13 amino acids. Germline V gives CDR1 SGDLS, CDR2 YYNGEE. With V trimmed by 1 base and J by 8 bases, 5 bases remained unmatched. The CDR3 here is CASSVRTGGEAFF. CDR3 bases: TGTGCCAGCAGCGTACGGACAGGCGGCGAAGCTTTCTTT.

The chain recombines TRBV28 with TRBJ2-1, with 7 bases identical to TRBD2. V dropped 5 bases and J dropped 5; count of bases not matched to a gene: 15. The CDR3 runs to 17 residues. CDR1 MDHEN and CDR2 SYDVKM come from the germline V gene. CDR3 in amino acids: CASSELVGGSLDNEQFF. CDR3 coding DNA: TGTGCCAGCAGTGAACTGGTCGGCGGGAGTTTGGACAATGAGCAGTTCTTC. Supplemented by reference TRBV28 and TRBJ2-1, the full variable domain reads DVKVTQSSRYLVKRTGEKVFLECVQDMDHENMFWYRQDPGLGLRLIYFSYDVKMKEKGDIPEGYSVSREKKERFSLILESASTNQTSMYLCASSELVGGSLDNEQFFGPGTRLTVL.

The chain uses TRBV28 and TRBJ2-7; tentative D call: TRBD1 (6 bases). CDR1 is MDHEN, CDR2 SYDVKM, per germline. V was clipped by 3 bases and J by 3 bases, with 12 bases between them. The length of the CDR3 is 14 residues. As DNA, the CDR3 is TGTGCCAGCAGTTTCACAGGGCGAGGCTACGAGCAGTACTTC. Translating it yields CASSFTGRGYEQYF.

The chain uses TRBV28 and TRBJ2-4; TRBD2 matches at 9 bases. V was pared by 2 bases and J by 8 bases, with 16 bases of the junction left unmatched. The CDR3 contains 18 residues. Germline V gives CDR1 MDHEN, CDR2 SYDVKM. The CDR3 nucleotides read TGTGCCAGCAGTTTAACATTTGGTTTGGAGCGGGAGGTATACATTCAGTACTTC. Its translation: CASSLTFGLEREVYIQYF.

The chain carries TRBV6-4 and TRBJ1-1; 7 bases agree with TRBD1. CDR1 is MRHNA, CDR2 SNTAGT, per germline. The CDR3 extends over 13 amino acids. The ends lost 5 bases at V and 7 bases at J; junction bases unmatched: 7. Written as DNA, the CDR3 is TGTGCCAGCAGTCCGACGGGACAGAATGAAGCTTTCTTT. Residues: CASSPTGQNEAFF.

The V call is TRBV6-5, the J call TRBJ1-1, with D possibly matching TRBD1 (5 bases). The germline V gene has CDR1 MNHEY and CDR2 SVGAGI. The CDR3 covers 15 residues. Trimming left V 4 bases short and J 1 base short, with 13 bases between. The CDR3 DNA sequence: TGTGCCAGCAGTTTCGCCGGGGGTGCGAACACTGAAGCTTTCTTT. Its translation is CASSFAGGANTEAFF.

This clone was seen many times. In nucleotides, the CDR3 is TGTGCCAGCACCCCATCCGGGACTAGCGGGAGGAGCGCCTACGAGCAGTACTTC. This translates into CASTPSGTSGRSAYEQYF. V and J are TRBV21-1 and TRBJ2-7; TRBD2 is the table's D call, not checked against the DNA. TRBV21-1 is a pseudogene locus. The CDR3 sequence is 18 residues long.

This chain uses TRBV13 with TRBJ1-1, with 11 nucleotides matching TRBD1. CDR3 length: 13 amino acids. V lost 6 bases, J lost 4 bases, and 1 base stayed unmatched. The germline gives CDR1 PRHDT, CDR2 FYEKMQ (reference sequence). The CDR3 sequence is CASRDRGPTEAFF. Here the CDR3 DNA reads TGTGCCAGCAGGGACAGGGGGCCCACTGAAGCTTTCTTT. The variable domain in full, with the rest retrieved from reference TRBV13 and TRBJ1-1, is AAGVIQSPRHLIKEKRETATLKCYPIPRHDTVYWYQQGPGQDPQFLISFYEKMQSDKGSIPDRFSAQQFSDYHSELNMSSLELGDSALYFCASRDRGPTEAFFGQGTRLTVV.

The chain is built from TRBV18 and TRBJ2-1; 7 bases match TRBD2. Losses at the gene ends were 0 bases for V and 9 bases for J; bases not matched to a gene: 2. CDR3 size: 13 residues. Germline V gene data show CDR1 as KGHSH and CDR2 as LQKENI. The CDR3 is CASSPPGGREQFF. In DNA form, the CDR3 reads TGTGCCAGCTCACCACCGGGAGGGCGTGAGCAGTTCTTC.

V is TRBV28 and J is TRBJ2-5, with D possibly matching TRBD1 (5 bases). The end of the DNA fits TRBJ2-7 better, so the J call may be wrong. The CDR3 is 14 residues long. Germline V gene data show CDR1 as MDHEN and CDR2 as SYDVKM. CDR3 in amino acids: CASSSPGHRYEQYF. The CDR3 DNA reads as TGTGCCAGCAGTTCCCCAGGACACCGCTACGAGCAGTACTTC.

This clone was seen just once. This rearrangement joins TRBV18 to TRBJ2-1; 10 nucleotides line up with TRBD2. The V gene end was trimmed by 8 bases and the J gene end by 7 bases; junction bases not matched to a gene: 8. This CDR3 is 14 amino acids long. Per germline, CDR1 KGHSH and CDR2 LQKENI. The DNA of the CDR3 is TGTGCCAGCCCTTTAGCGGGAGGTCGGAATGAGCAGTTCTTC. This gives the protein CASPLAGGRNEQFF.

V gene TRBV6-5 combines with J gene TRBJ1-5; 10 bases fit TRBD1. The germline gives CDR1 MNHEY, CDR2 SVGAGI. There are 13 residues in the CDR3. V gave up 6 bases and J gave up 7 bases; unmatched junction bases: 3. In nucleotides, the CDR3 is TGTGCCAGCAGAGTGACAGGGGGCCAGCCCCAGCATTTT. The encoded protein is CASRVTGGQPQHF.